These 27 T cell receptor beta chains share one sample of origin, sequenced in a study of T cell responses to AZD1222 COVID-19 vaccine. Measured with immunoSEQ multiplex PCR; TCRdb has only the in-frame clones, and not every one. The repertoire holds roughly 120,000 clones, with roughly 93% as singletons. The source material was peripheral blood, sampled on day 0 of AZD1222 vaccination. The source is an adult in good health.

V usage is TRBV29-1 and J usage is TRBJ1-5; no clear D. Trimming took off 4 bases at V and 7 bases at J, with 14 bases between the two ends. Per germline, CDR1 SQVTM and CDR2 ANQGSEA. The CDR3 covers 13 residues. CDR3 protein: CSVALGVGQPQHF. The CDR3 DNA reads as TGCAGCGTTGCTCTCGGGGTTGGCCAGCCCCAGCATTTT. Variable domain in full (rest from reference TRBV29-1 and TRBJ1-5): SAVISQKPSRDICQRGTSLTIQCQVDSQVTMMFWYRQQPGQSLTLIATANQGSEATYESGFVIDKFPISRPNLTFSTLTVSNMSPEDSSIYLCSVALGVGQPQHFGDGTRLSIL.

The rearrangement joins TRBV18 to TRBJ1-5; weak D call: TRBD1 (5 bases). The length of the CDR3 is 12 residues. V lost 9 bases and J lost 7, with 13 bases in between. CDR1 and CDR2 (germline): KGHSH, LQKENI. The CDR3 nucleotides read TGTGCCAGTTCAGCCGACAGCCAGCCCCAGCATTTT. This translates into CASSADSQPQHF.

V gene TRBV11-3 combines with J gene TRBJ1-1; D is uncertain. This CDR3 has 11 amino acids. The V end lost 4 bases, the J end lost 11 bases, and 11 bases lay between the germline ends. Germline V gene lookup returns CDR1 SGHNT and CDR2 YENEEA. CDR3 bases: TGTGCCAGCAGCTCCGGGCAGATGGCTTTCTTT. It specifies CASSSGQMAFF.

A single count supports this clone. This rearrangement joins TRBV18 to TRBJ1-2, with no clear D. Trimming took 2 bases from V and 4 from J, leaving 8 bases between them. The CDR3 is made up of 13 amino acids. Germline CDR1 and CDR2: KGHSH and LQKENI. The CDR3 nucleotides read TGTGCCAGCTCACCAGACACGATCTATGGCTACACCTTC. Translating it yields CASSPDTIYGYTF.

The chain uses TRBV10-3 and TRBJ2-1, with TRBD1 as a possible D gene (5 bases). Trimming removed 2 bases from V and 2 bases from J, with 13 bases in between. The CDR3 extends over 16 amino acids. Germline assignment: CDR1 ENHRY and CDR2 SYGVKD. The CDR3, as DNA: TGTGCCATCAGTGAGCTCTTAGGGGTTGCCTACAATGAGCAGTTCTTC. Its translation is CAISELLGVAYNEQFF.

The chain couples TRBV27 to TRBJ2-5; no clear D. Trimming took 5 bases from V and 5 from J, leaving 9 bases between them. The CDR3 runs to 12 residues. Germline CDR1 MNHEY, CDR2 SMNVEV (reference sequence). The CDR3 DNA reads TGTGCCAGCAGTCGCAGCAGGGAGACCCAGTACTTC. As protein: CASSRSRETQYF.

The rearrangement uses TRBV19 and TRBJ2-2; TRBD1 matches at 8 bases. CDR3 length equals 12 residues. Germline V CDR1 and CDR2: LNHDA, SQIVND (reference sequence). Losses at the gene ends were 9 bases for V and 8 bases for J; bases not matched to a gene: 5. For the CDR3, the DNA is TGTGCCAGCGGACAGGGAGCTGGGGAGCTGTTTTTT. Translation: CASGQGAGELFF.

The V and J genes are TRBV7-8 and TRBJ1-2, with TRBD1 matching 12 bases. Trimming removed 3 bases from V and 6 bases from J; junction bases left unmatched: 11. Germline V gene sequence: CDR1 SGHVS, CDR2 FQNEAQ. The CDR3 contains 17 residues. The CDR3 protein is CASSLVRGQGARNGYTF. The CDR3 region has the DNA TGTGCCAGCAGCTTGGTGAGGGGACAGGGGGCGCGAAATGGCTACACCTTC.

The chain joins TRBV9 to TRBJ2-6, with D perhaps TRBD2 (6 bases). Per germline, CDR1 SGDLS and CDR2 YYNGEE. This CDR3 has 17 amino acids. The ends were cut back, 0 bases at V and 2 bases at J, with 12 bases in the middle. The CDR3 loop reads CASSVDASEAGANVLTF. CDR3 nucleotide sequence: TGTGCCAGCAGCGTAGATGCTAGCGAAGCTGGGGCCAACGTCCTGACTTTC.

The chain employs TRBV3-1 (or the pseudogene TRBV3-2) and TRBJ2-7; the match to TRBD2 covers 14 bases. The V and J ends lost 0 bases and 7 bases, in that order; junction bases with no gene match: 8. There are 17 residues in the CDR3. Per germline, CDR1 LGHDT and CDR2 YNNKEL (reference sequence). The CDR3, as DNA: TGTGCCAGCAGCCAAGACCCGACTAGCGGGAGGGTGGGGGAGCAGTACTTC. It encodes CASSQDPTSGRVGEQYF.

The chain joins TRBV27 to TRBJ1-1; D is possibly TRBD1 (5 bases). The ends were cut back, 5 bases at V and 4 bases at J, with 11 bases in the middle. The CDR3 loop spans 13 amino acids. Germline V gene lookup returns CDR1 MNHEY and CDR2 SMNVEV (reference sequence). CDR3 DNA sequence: TGTGCCAGCAGTATTACAGGTTCCACTGAAGCTTTCTTT. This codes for CASSITGSTEAFF.

The CDR3 region is CATRGGGGGELFF. CDR3 in DNA: TGTGCCACCAGAGGAGGCGGCGGAGGGGAGCTGTTTTTT. J is TRBJ2-2 and V is TRBV24-1; possible D gene TRBD2, 5 bases. The V end lost 7 bases, the J end lost 8 bases, and 13 bases lay between the germline ends. CDR1 KGHDR and CDR2 SFDVKD come from the germline V gene. The CDR3 is 13 amino acids.

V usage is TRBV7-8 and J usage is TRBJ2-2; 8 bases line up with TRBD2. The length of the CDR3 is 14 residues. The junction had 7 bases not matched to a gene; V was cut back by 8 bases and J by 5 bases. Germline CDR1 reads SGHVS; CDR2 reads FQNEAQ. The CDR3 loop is CASGAGAGTGELFF. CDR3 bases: TGTGCCAGCGGAGCGGGAGCCGGGACCGGGGAGCTGTTTTTT.

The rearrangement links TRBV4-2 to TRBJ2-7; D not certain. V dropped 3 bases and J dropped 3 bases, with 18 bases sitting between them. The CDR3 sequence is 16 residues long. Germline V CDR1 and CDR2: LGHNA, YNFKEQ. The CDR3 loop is CASSHLGDSGGYEQYF. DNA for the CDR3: TGTGCCAGCAGCCATTTAGGCGACTCGGGCGGCTACGAGCAGTACTTC.

Here the CDR3 DNA reads TGTGCCAGCAGCCACCCCAGCGTGAGCTCCTACAATGAGCAGTTCTTC. Translating gives CASSHPSVSSYNEQFF. This chain links TRBV28 with TRBJ2-1; D is ambiguous. The V gene lost 6 bases and the J gene lost 0 bases, with 15 bases spanning the gap. This CDR3 region has 16 residues. Looked up from germline, CDR1 is MDHEN and CDR2 is SYDVKM.

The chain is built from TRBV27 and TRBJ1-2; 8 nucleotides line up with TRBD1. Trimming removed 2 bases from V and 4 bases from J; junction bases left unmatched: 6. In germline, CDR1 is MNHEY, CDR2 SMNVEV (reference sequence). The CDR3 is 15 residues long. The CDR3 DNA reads TGTGCCAGCAGTTTAACAGAGACAGGGGTCTATGGCTACACCTTC. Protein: CASSLTETGVYGYTF.

CDR3 nucleotides: TGTGCCAGCAGTTTAACAGGGTCAACTAATGAAAAACTGTTTTTT. Protein product: CASSLTGSTNEKLFF. The genes are TRBV5-8 and TRBJ1-4; maybe TRBD1 (6 bases). Germline V gives CDR1 SGHTS, CDR2 YDEGEE. The CDR3 length is 15 residues. V was cut by 5 bases and J by 0 bases, with 11 bases left in between.

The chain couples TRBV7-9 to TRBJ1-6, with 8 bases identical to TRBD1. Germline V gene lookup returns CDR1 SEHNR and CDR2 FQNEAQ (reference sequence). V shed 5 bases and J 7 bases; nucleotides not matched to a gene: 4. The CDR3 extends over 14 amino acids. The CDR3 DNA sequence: TGTGCCAGCAGCCGGACAGGGACGAATTCACCCCTCCACTTT. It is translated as CASSRTGTNSPLHF.

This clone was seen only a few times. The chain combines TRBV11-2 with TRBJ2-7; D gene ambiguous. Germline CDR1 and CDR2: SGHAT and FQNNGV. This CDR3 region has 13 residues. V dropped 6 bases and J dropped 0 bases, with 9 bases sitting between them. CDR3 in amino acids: CASSLQNSYEQYF. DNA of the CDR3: TGTGCCAGCAGTCTGCAAAACTCCTACGAGCAGTACTTC.

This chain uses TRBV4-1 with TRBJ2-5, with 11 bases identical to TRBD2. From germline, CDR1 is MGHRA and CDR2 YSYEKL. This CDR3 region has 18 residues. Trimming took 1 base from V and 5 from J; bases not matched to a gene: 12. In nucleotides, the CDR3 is TGCGCCAGCAGCCAAGGCCCTCGACTAGCGGGAACCGGTGAGACCCAGTACTTC. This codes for CASSQGPRLAGTGETQYF.

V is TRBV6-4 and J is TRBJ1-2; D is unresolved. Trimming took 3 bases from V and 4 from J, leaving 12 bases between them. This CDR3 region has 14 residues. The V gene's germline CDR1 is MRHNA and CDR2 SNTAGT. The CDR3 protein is CASSDPGRSYGYTF. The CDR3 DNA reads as TGTGCCAGCAGTGATCCTGGACGGAGCTATGGCTACACCTTC.

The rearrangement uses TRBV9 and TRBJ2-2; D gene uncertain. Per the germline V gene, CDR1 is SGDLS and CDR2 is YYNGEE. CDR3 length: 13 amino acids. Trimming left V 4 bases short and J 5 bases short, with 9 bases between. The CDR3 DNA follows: TGTGCCAGCAGCTTCTATGGGACCGGGGAGCTGTTTTTT. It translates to CASSFYGTGELFF.

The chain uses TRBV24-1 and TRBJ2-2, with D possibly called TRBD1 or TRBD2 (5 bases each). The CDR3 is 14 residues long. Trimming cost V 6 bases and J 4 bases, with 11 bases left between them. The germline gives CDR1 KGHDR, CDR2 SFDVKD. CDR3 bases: TGTGCCACCAGTTGGAATGGGGGCACCGGGGAGCTGTTTTTT. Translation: CATSWNGGTGELFF.

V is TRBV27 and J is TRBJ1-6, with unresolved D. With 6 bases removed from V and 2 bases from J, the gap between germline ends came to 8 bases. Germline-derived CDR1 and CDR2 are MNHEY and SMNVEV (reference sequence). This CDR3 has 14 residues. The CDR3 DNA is TGTGCCAGCAGCCTAGACACCTATAATTCACCCCTCCACTTT. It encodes CASSLDTYNSPLHF.

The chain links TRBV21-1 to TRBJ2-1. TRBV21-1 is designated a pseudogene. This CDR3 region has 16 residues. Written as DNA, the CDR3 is TGTGCCAGCAGCAAAGGTGGGTCCAAACGCTCCAATGAGCAGTTCTTC. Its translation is CASSKGGSKRSNEQFF.

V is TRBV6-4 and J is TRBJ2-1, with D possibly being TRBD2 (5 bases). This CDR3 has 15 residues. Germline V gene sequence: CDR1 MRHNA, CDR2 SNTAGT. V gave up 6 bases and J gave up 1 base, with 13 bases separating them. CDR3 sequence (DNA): TGTGCCAGCAGCCAAGAGGTAGCGTCCTACAATGAGCAGTTCTTC. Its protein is CASSQEVASYNEQFF.

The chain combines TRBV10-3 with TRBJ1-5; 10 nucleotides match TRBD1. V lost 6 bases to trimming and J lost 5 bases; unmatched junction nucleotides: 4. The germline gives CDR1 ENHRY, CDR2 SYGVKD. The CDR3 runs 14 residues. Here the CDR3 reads CAISVDRGYQPQHF. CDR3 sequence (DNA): TGTGCCATCAGCGTGGACAGGGGGTATCAGCCCCAGCATTTT.